What follows are 6 T cell receptor beta chains derived from one specimen sequenced in a study of control samples from healthy donors and cancer patients (dated by TCRdb to about 2020). The method was the immunoSEQ multiplex PCR assay. TCRdb retrieved this table from immuneACCESS and kept in-frame rearrangements only. Not all clones are present; in checked studies, unresolved V genes account for under half, and no reason is known for the remainder. This sample lists more than 100,000 clones; about 91% were detected once. Jointly, the top ten make up around 7.9% of the sample. Sequencing was carried out using blood. All receptors come from a man younger than 35 in good health.

This sequence joins TRBV7-3 and TRBJ2-1; D gene unclear. Trimming cost V 5 bases and J 6 bases, with 14 bases left between them. Germline V gene sequence: CDR1 SGHTA, CDR2 FQGTGA. The CDR3 covers 14 residues. As DNA, the CDR3 is TGTGCCAGCAGCAACAAGACCTCCCGCAATGAGCAGTTCTTC. Translated: CASSNKTSRNEQFF.

This clone was observed a single time. The chain is built from TRBV6-5 and TRBJ2-1; possibly TRBD1 or TRBD2 for D (5 bases each). The CDR3 spans 13 residues. V lost 6 bases and J lost 6, with 12 bases in between. CDR1 is MNHEY and CDR2 is SVGAGI in the germline V gene. The CDR3 DNA reads as TGTGCCAGCAGCCAATGGGACGGCAATGAGCAGTTCTTC. Translated: CASSQWDGNEQFF.

The count of this clone is one. The chain is built from TRBV23-1 and TRBJ2-7, with D possibly being TRBD1 or TRBD2 (5 bases each). TRBV23-1 is designated an ORF whose function remains uncertain. The V end was cut by 10 bases, the J end by 3 bases, with 16 bases between. The CDR3 totals 13 residues. This CDR3 is CATKTVGVYEQYF. DNA of the CDR3: TGCGCCACCAAGACAGTCGGGGTCTACGAGCAGTACTTC.

The chain carries TRBV5-1 and TRBJ1-1, with D tentatively TRBD1 (5 bases). Germline values: CDR1 SGHRS, CDR2 YFSETQ. The CDR3 consists of 14 residues. V was clipped by 5 bases and J by 1 base, with 12 bases between them. CDR3 in amino acids: CASRTSGGNTEAFF. DNA of the CDR3: TGCGCCAGCAGGACCAGTGGGGGGAACACTGAAGCTTTCTTT.

J is TRBJ2-7 and V is TRBV6-5; perhaps TRBD2 as D (7 bases). This CDR3 spans 15 amino acids. Trimming pared 5 bases from V and 0 bases from J, leaving 14 bases between. Germline CDR1 is MNHEY and CDR2 is SVGAGI. The CDR3, as DNA: TGTGCCAGCAGTATAGGCGGGGGCTTCTCCTACGAGCAGTACTTC. It specifies CASSIGGGFSYEQYF.

This rearrangement joins TRBV10-3 to TRBJ1-3; 11 nucleotides agree with TRBD1. After removal of 10 bases from V and 0 bases from J, the junction contained 11 bases not matched to a gene. This CDR3 region has 17 residues. Per germline, CDR1 ENHRY and CDR2 SYGVKD. In DNA form, the CDR3 reads TGTGCCACCCGGGAGGACAGGGGGCGAACCTCTGGAAACACCATATATTTT. Protein: CATREDRGRTSGNTIYF.